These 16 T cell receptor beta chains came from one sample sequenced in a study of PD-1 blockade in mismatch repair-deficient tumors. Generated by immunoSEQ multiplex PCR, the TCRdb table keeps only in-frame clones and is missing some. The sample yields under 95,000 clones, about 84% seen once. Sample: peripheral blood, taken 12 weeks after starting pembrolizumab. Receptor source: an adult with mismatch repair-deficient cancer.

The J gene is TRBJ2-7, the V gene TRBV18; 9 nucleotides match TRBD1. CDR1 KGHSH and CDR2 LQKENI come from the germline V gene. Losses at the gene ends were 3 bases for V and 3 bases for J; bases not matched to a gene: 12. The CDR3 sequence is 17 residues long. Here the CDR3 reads CASSPQAAGQGGYEQYF. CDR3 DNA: TGTGCCAGCTCACCCCAAGCCGCGGGACAGGGTGGCTACGAGCAGTACTTC.

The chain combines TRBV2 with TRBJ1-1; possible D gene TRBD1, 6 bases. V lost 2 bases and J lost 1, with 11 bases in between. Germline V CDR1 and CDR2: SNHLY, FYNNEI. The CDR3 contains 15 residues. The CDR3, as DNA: TGTGCCAGCAGTGAATACAGGGCGACGAACACTGAAGCTTTCTTT. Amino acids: CASSEYRATNTEAFF.

CDR3 coding DNA: TGTGCCAGCAGCTTGGTTCACTCCAGGGGGGCACAGGAGACCCAGTACTTC. It encodes CASSLVHSRGAQETQYF. The chain recombines TRBV5-4 with TRBJ2-5; possible D gene TRBD1, 7 bases. V lost 0 bases, J lost 5 bases, and 20 bases lay in between. CDR1 and CDR2 from the germline V gene are SGHNT and YYREEE (reference sequence). CDR3 size: 17 residues.

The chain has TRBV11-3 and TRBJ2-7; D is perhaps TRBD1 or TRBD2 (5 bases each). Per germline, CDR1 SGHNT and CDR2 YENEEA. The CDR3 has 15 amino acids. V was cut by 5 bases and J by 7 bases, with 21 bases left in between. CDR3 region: CASSIWGARGREQYF. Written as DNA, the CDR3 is TGTGCCAGCAGCATTTGGGGAGCAAGGGGAAGGGAGCAGTACTTC.

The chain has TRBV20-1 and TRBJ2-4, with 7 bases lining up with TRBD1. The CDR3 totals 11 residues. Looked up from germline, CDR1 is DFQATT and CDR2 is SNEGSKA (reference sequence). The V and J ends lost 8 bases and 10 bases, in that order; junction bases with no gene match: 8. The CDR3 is CSLRDSHIQYF. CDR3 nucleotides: TGCAGTCTCCGGGACAGCCATATTCAGTACTTC.

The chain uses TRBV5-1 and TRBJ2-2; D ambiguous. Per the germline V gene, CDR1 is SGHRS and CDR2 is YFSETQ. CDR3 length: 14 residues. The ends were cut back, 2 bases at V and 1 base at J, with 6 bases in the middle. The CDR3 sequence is CASSFRKNTGELFF. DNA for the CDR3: TGCGCCAGCAGCTTTCGAAAGAACACCGGGGAGCTGTTTTTT.

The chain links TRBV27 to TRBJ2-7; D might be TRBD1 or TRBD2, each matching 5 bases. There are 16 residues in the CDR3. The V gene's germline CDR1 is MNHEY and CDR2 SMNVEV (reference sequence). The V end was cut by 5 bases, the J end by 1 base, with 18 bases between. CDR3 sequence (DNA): TGTGCCAGCAGTCGAGGGGCCCTAAGGGATTCCTACGAGCAGTACTTC. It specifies CASSRGALRDSYEQYF.

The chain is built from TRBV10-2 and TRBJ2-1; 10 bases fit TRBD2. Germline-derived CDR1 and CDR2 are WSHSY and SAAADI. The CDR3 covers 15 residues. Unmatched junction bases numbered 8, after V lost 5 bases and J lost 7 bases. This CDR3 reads CASSLAGDGSNEQFF. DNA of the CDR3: TGCGCCAGCAGTCTAGCGGGAGACGGGAGTAATGAGCAGTTCTTC.

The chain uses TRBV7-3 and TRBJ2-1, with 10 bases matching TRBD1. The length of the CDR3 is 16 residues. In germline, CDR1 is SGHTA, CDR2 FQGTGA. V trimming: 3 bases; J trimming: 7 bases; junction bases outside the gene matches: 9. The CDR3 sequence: CASSLTGGLARNEQFF. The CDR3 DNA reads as TGTGCCAGCAGCTTGACAGGGGGCTTAGCTCGGAATGAGCAGTTCTTC.

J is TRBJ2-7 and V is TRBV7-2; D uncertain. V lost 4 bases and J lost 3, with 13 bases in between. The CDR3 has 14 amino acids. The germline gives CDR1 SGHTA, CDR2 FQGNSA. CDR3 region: CASSSEKGFYEQYF. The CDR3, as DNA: TGTGCCAGCAGCTCAGAAAAGGGCTTCTACGAGCAGTACTTC.

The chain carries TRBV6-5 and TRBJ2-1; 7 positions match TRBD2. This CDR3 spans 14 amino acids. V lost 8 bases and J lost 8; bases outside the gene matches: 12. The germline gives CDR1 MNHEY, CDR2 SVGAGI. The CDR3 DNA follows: TGTGCCAGCGCTGGGGGGGACTCCTCAGATGAGCAGTTCTTC. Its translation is CASAGGDSSDEQFF.

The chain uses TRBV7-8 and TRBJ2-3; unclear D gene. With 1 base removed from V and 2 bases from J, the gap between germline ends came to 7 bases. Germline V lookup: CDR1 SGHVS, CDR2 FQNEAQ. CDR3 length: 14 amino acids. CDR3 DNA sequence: TGTGCCAGCAGCTTAGTAATAGACACAGATACGCAGTATTTT. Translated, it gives CASSLVIDTDTQYF.

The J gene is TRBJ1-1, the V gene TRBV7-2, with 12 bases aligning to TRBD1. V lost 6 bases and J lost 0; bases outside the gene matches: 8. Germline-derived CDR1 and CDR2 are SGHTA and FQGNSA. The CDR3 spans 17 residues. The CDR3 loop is CASSLPGQGAVNTEAFF. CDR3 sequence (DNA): TGTGCCAGCAGTCTTCCGGGACAGGGGGCAGTGAACACTGAAGCTTTCTTT.

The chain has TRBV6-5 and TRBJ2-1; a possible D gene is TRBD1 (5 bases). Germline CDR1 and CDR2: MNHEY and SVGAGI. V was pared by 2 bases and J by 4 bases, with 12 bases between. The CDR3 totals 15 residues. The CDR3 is CASSYDRSTYNEQFF. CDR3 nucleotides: TGTGCCAGCAGTTACGACAGATCAACTTACAATGAGCAGTTCTTC.

Written as DNA, the CDR3 is TGTGCCAGCAAGCCGACATCGCTAGCGGGATGGGGAGAGACCCAGTACTTC. It translates to CASKPTSLAGWGETQYF. This rearrangement joins TRBV2 to TRBJ2-5; 9 bases are a match to TRBD2. Germline CDR1 is SNHLY and CDR2 is FYNNEI. The V segment lost 7 bases and the J segment 4 bases; nucleotides outside the gene matches: 16. There are 17 residues in the CDR3. Complete variable domain (other parts from reference TRBV2 and TRBJ2-5): EPEVTQTPSHQVTQMGQEVILRCVPISNHLYFYWYRQILGQKVEFLVSFYNNEISEKSEIFDDQFSVERPDGSNFTLKIRSTKLEDSAMYFCASKPTSLAGWGETQYFGPGTRLLVL.

This CDR3 is CASSLEPTASYEQYF. For the CDR3, the DNA is TGCGCCAGCAGCTTGGAACCGACGGCCTCCTACGAGCAGTACTTC. The J gene is TRBJ2-7, the V gene TRBV5-1, with D hard to call. CDR1 is SGHRS and CDR2 is YFSETQ in the germline V gene. This CDR3 region has 15 residues. Deletions cut 0 bases from V and 0 bases from J, with 10 bases between.